The T cell receptor (beta chain) described here comes from a study of CD8+ T cells in alopecia areata. The overall study: Tofacitinib lasted 6 to 18 months, then 6 months off drug.

Described treatment: oral pan-JAK inhibitor, 5-10 mg twice daily. Peripheral blood and lesional scalp punch biopsies were taken from alopecia areata patients. RNA, once extracted, was reverse transcribed into cDNA for use as the sequencing template. The method was immunoSEQ multiplex PCR; TCRdb's version includes in-frame clones alone and lacks a portion of them. The data show approximately 150,000 clones, roughly 60% seen once. CDR1 and CDR2 (germline): SQVTM, ANQGSEA. The CDR3 extends over 11 amino acids. The V end lost 6 bases, the J end lost 0 bases, and 5 bases lay between the germline ends. General study points: Expanded CD8+ clones among the top 100, and scalp clonality, were significantly decreased by tofacitinib.

This clone appeared a few times. Antigen specificity is unknown. The sequence came from a human donor with alopecia areata. This material consisted of CD4+ T cells sorted from blood, taken at week 24, from a patient treated with tofacitinib. V gene TRBV29-1 combines with J gene TRBJ1-1; no clear D gene. CDR3 in DNA: TGCAGCGTCGGCATGAACACTGAAGCTTTCTTT. It translates to CSVGMNTEAFF.